This TCR beta chain was captured in a study of T cell repertoires in cytomegalovirus infection. Germline CDR1 and CDR2: MNHEY and SMNVEV (reference sequence). V was pared by 5 bases and J by 1 base, with 14 bases between. The CDR3 consists of 16 residues. To note about this clonotype: No antigen is known for it.

TCRdb called the reads again in MiXCR, with one record for every CDR3 protein. The data contain under 150,000 distinct CDR3 sequences, roughly 31% of them seen just once; the ten biggest clones take up less than 45%. Sample: CD8+ T cells from cultured PBMCs, taken from culture after CMV antigen stimulation. The TCR sequence derives from a human donor in good health (CMV status not recorded). Some clones in this sample may be carry-over from other donors' samples. The genes are TRBV27 and TRBJ2-2, with D maybe TRBD2 (7 bases). CDR3 DNA: TGTGCCAGCAGTCCTTTAGGGGGGGAGAACACCGGGGAGCTGTTTTTT. Translation: CASSPLGGENTGELFF.